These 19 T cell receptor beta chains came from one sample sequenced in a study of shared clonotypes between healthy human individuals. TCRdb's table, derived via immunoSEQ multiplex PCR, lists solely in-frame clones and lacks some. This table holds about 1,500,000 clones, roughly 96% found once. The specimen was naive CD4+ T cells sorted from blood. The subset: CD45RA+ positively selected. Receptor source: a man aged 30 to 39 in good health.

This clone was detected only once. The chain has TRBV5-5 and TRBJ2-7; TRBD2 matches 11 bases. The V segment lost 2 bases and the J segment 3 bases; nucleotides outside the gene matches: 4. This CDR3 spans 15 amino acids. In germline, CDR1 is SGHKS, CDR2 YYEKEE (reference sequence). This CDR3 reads CASSFPGLAVYEQYF. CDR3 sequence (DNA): TGTGCCAGCAGCTTTCCGGGACTAGCGGTCTACGAGCAGTACTTC. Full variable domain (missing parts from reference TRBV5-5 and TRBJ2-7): DAGVTQSPTHLIKTRGQQVTLRCSPISGHKSVSWYQQVLGQGPQFIFQYYEKEERGRGNFPDRFSARQFPNYSSELNVNALLLGDSALYLCASSFPGLAVYEQYFGPGTRLTVT.

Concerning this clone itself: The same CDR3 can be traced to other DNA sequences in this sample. This chain's CDR3 is CASSVTVLNTEAFF. The CDR3, as DNA: TGTGCCAGCAGTGTGACAGTCTTGAACACTGAAGCTTTCTTT. The genes are TRBV28 and TRBJ1-1; a possible D gene is TRBD1 (5 bases). Trimming removed 5 bases from V and 0 bases from J, with 10 bases in between. Germline V gene data show CDR1 as MDHEN and CDR2 as SYDVKM. The CDR3 spans 14 residues.

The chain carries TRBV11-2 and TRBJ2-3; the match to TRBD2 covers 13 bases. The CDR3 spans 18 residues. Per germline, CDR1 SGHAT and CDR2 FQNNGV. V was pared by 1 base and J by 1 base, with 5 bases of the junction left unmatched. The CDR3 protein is CASSLGTSGRAGTDTQYF. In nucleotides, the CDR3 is TGTGCCAGCAGCTTAGGAACTAGCGGGAGGGCAGGCACAGATACGCAGTATTTT.

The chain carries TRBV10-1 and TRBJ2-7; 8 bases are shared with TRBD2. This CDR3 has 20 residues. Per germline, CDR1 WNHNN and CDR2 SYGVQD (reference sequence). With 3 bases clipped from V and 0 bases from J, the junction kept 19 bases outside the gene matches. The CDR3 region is CASSDRRPGTRTSSSYEQYF. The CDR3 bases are TGCGCCAGCAGTGATCGTAGACCCGGGACTAGAACCTCGAGCTCCTACGAGCAGTACTTC.

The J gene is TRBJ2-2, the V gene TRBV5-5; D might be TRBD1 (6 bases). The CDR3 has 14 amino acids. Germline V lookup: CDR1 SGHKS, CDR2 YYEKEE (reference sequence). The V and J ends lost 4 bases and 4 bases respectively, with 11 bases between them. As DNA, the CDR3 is TGTGCCAGCAGCCCCACAGGGTCCACCGGGGAGCTGTTTTTT. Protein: CASSPTGSTGELFF. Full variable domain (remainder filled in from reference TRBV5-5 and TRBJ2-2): DAGVTQSPTHLIKTRGQQVTLRCSPISGHKSVSWYQQVLGQGPQFIFQYYEKEERGRGNFPDRFSARQFPNYSSELNVNALLLGDSALYLCASSPTGSTGELFFGEGSRLTVL.

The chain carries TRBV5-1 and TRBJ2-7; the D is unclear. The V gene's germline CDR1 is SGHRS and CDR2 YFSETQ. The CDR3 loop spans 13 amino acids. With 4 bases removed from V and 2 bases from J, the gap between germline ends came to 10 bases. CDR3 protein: CASSSNKAYEQYF. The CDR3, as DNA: TGCGCCAGCAGCAGTAACAAGGCCTACGAGCAGTACTTC. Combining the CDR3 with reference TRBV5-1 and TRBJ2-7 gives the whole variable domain KAGVTQTPRYLIKTRGQQVTLSCSPISGHRSVSWYQQTPGQGLQFLFEYFSETQRNKGNFPGRFSGRQFSNSRSEMNVSTLELGDSALYLCASSSNKAYEQYFGPGTRLTVT.

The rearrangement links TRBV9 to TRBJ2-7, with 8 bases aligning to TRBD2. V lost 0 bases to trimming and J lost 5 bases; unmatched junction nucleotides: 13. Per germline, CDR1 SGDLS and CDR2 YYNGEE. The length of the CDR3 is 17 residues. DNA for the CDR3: TGTGCCAGCAGCGTAGATCCCAGCGGGGGCGCTAAGGACGAGCAGTACTTC. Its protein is CASSVDPSGGAKDEQYF.

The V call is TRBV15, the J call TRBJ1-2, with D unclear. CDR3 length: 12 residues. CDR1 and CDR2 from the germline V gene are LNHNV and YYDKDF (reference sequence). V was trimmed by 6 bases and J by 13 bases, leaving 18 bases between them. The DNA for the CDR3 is TGTGCCACCAGTTACGCCGGACTGGAGTCCACCTTC. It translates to CATSYAGLESTF.

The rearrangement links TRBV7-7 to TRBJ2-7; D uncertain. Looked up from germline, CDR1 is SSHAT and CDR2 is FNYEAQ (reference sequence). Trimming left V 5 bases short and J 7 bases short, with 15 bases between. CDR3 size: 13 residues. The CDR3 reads CASSPSPTGEQYF. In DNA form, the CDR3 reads TGTGCCAGCAGCCCCTCTCCCACCGGAGAGCAGTACTTC.

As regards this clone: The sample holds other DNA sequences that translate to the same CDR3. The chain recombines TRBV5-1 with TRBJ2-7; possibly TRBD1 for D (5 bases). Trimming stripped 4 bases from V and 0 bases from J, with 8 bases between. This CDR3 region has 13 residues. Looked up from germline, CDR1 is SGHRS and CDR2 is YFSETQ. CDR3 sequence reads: CASSETVSYEQYF. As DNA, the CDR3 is TGCGCCAGCAGCGAGACAGTCTCCTACGAGCAGTACTTC.

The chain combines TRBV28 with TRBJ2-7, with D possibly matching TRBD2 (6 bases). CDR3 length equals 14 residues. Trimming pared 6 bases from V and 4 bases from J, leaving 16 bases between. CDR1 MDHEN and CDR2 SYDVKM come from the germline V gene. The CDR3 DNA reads TGTGCCAGCAGCCGAAGCGGGTTTCGATACGAGCAGTACTTC. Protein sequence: CASSRSGFRYEQYF.

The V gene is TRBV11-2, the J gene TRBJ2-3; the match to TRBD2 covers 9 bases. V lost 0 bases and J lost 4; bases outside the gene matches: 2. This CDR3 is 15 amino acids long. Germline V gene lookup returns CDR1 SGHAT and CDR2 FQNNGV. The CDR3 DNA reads TGTGCCAGCAGCTTAGATAGCGGGAGAGCAGATACGCAGTATTTT. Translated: CASSLDSGRADTQYF.

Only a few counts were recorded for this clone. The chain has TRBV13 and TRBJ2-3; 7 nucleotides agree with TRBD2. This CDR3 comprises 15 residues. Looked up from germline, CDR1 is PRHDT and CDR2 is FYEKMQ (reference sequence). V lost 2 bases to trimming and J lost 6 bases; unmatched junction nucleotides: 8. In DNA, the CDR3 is TGTGCCAGCAGCTTACGGGGCGGGAGCGCCGATACGCAGTATTTT. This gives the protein CASSLRGGSADTQYF.

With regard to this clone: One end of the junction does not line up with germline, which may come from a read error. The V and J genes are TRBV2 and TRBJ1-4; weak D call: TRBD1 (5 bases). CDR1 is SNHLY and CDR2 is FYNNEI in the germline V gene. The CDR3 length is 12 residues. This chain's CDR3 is CASSVLRDGSHF. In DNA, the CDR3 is TGTGCCAGCAGTGTCCTCCGGGACGGGTCTCATTTT.

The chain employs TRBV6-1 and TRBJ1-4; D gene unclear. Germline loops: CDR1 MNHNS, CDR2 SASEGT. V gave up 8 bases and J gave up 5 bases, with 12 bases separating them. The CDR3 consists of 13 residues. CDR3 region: CASQDFGNEKLFF. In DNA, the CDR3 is TGTGCCAGCCAGGACTTTGGAAATGAAAAACTGTTTTTT.

The CDR3, as DNA: TGTGCCAGCAGAGGAGATACAGGGTCCAATCAGCCCCAGCATTTT. Its protein is CASRGDTGSNQPQHF. The chain has TRBV6-1 and TRBJ1-5; a possible D gene is TRBD1 (6 bases). With 6 bases removed from V and 3 bases from J, the gap between germline ends came to 15 bases. CDR3 length: 15 amino acids. Per the germline V gene, CDR1 is MNHNS and CDR2 is SASEGT.

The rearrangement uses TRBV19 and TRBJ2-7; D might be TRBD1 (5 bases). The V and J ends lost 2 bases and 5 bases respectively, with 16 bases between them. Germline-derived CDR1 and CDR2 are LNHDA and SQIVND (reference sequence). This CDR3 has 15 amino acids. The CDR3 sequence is CASSISSRVLDEQYF. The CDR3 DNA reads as TGTGCCAGTAGTATATCGAGCAGGGTACTCGACGAGCAGTACTTC.

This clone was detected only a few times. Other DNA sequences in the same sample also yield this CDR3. CDR3 sequence reads: CASSPTGNQPQHF. The CDR3, as DNA: TGTGCCAGCAGCCCGACAGGCAATCAGCCCCAGCATTTT. The rearrangement joins TRBV28 to TRBJ1-5, with a possible D match to TRBD1 (5 bases). Trimming stripped 6 bases from V and 2 bases from J, with 8 bases between. Per germline, CDR1 MDHEN and CDR2 SYDVKM. This CDR3 comprises 13 residues.

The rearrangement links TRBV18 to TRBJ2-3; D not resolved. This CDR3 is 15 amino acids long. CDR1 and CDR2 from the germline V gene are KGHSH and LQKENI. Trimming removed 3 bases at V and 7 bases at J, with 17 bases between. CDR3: CASSPSPDGYYTQYF. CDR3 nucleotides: TGTGCCAGCTCACCTAGCCCGGACGGGTATTATACGCAGTATTTT.